This entry lists 29 T cell receptor beta chains sequenced from one sample in a study of human T cells and chemical hapten exposure. Time point described: pre-sensitization, week 0. Treatment denoted: therapeutic diphenylcyclopropenone sensitization with weekly scalp DPC. Using its own MiXCR run on the RACE reads, TCRdb lists one record per CDR3 protein. The table records 95,000 to 150,000 distinct CDR3 sequences, roughly 13% of them present only once. The sample consisted of whole blood, taken in connection with sensitization to the hapten diphenylcyclopropenone (DPC). These receptors came from a woman between 18 and 29 years old with alopecia areata. Some clones in this sample may be carry-over from other donors' samples.

The chain has TRBV27 and TRBJ2-7; 12 bases fit TRBD2. The CDR3 totals 15 residues. V lost 5 bases, J lost 4 bases, and 6 bases stayed unmatched. The V gene's germline CDR1 is MNHEY and CDR2 SMNVEV (reference sequence). The CDR3 reads CASSASSGGAYEQYF. The CDR3 region has the DNA TGTGCCAGCAGTGCGTCTAGCGGGGGGGCTTACGAGCAGTACTTC.

Regarding this clonotype: Mismatch with germline at one junction end may stem from a read error. V gene TRBV7-9 combines with J gene TRBJ2-7; TRBD2 matches at 8 bases. The germline V gene has CDR1 SEHNR and CDR2 FQNEAQ (reference sequence). The CDR3 has 15 amino acids. The chain's CDR3 is CVSSFLAGSSYEQYF. In DNA, the CDR3 is TGTGTCAGCAGCTTTCTAGCGGGTAGCTCCTACGAGCAGTACTTC.

This chain links TRBV6-2 or TRBV6-3 with TRBJ1-2, with D perhaps TRBD1 (6 bases). Trimming stripped 5 bases from V and 7 bases from J, with 14 bases between. The CDR3 totals 13 residues. Germline lookup yields CDR1 MNHEY and CDR2 SVGEGT. This CDR3 reads CASSRDNRGGYTF. The CDR3 bases are TGTGCCAGCAGTCGGGACAACAGAGGTGGCTACACCTTC.

This chain uses TRBV6-5 with TRBJ2-1; D perhaps matches TRBD2 (6 bases). The V gene lost 2 bases and the J gene lost 0 bases, with 8 bases spanning the gap. CDR3 length: 15 amino acids. The germline CDR1 and CDR2 sequences are MNHEY and SVGAGI. The CDR3 DNA reads as TGTGCCAGCAGTTACGAGGGAGGCTCCTACAATGAGCAGTTCTTC. Protein: CASSYEGGSYNEQFF.

This clonotype showed up just a few times. This chain links TRBV6-6 with TRBJ1-6; 9 positions match TRBD1. The V gene's germline CDR1 is MNHNY and CDR2 SVGAGI (reference sequence). The CDR3 sequence is 13 residues long. Unmatched junction bases numbered 7, after V lost 9 bases and J lost 10 bases. The CDR3 DNA reads TGTGCCAGTGAACAGGGGGCGAAATCACCCCTCCACTTT. Protein sequence: CASEQGAKSPLHF.

The rearrangement joins TRBV18 to TRBJ2-3; tentatively, D is TRBD2 (7 bases). Germline CDR1 and CDR2: KGHSH and LQKENI. CDR3 length equals 14 residues. Trimming took off 3 bases at V and 6 bases at J, with 13 bases between the two ends. Here the CDR3 reads CASSPGRGPDTQYF. The DNA for the CDR3 is TGTGCCAGCTCACCTGGGCGGGGGCCTGATACGCAGTATTTT.

This clonotype was seen ten or more times. Written as DNA, the CDR3 is TGTGCCAGTAGTATAGAGGGACAGGCTAACTATGGCTACACCTTC. Its translation: CASSIEGQANYGYTF. This chain links TRBV19 with TRBJ1-2, with 8 bases fitting TRBD1. V shed 0 bases and J 0 bases; nucleotides not matched to a gene: 0. CDR1 is LNHDA, CDR2 SQIVND, per germline (reference sequence). This CDR3 is built from 15 residues.

This rearrangement joins TRBV6-5 to TRBJ1-2, with a weak D call TRBD1 (5 bases). Germline CDR1 reads MNHEY; CDR2 reads SVGAGI. The CDR3 totals 15 residues. Trimming pared 4 bases from V and 1 base from J, leaving 13 bases between. CDR3 region: CASSSRRQLNYGYTF. Written as DNA, the CDR3 is TGTGCCAGCAGTTCCCGCAGACAGCTTAACTATGGCTACACCTTC.

This clonotype was detected ten times or more. V gene TRBV4-3 combines with J gene TRBJ1-6; D unresolved. CDR3 length: 14 amino acids. The ends were cut back, 0 bases at V and 8 bases at J, with 8 bases in the middle. The germline V gene encodes CDR1 LGHNA and CDR2 YSLEER. The CDR3 here is CASSQDWKDSPLHF. The CDR3 DNA is TGCGCCAGCAGCCAAGATTGGAAGGATTCACCCCTCCACTTT.

This clonotype was counted only a few times. The V and J genes are TRBV11-3 and TRBJ2-2; D unclear. The ends were cut back, 0 bases at V and 6 bases at J, with 5 bases in the middle. From germline, CDR1 is SGHNT and CDR2 YENEEA. CDR3 length equals 13 residues. CDR3 sequence (DNA): TGTGCCAGCAGCTTAGATTTCGCCGGGGAGCTGTTTTTT. Translating it yields CASSLDFAGELFF.

J is TRBJ1-3 and V is TRBV20-1; 7 nucleotides match TRBD1. This CDR3 comprises 12 residues. The germline V gene has CDR1 DFQATT and CDR2 SNEGSKA (reference sequence). Trimming took 6 bases from V and 4 from J; bases not matched to a gene: 3. CDR3 in amino acids: CSATTGGNTIYF. The CDR3 DNA sequence: TGCAGTGCCACGACAGGGGGAAACACCATATATTTT.

This clonotype was seen a few times. The chain couples TRBV29-1 to TRBJ2-1, with D perhaps matching TRBD1 (5 bases). Trimming took off 3 bases at V and 12 bases at J, with 9 bases between the two ends. This CDR3 region has 10 residues. The germline gives CDR1 SQVTM, CDR2 ANQGSEA. CDR3 amino acids: CSVDQGAQFF. The CDR3, as DNA: TGCAGCGTTGACCAAGGGGCGCAGTTCTTC.

This clonotype was detected many times. V gene TRBV7-8 combines with J gene TRBJ2-2; weak D call: TRBD1 (6 bases). In germline, CDR1 is SGHVS, CDR2 FQNEAQ. Deletions cut 2 bases from V and 4 bases from J, with 11 bases between. This CDR3 has 15 residues. This chain's CDR3 is CASSLQGQSTGELFF. CDR3 DNA: TGTGCCAGCAGCTTACAGGGGCAGAGCACCGGGGAGCTGTTTTTT.

The V gene is TRBV27, the J gene TRBJ2-7; 7 bases match TRBD2. J gave up 3 bases and V 4 bases, and 15 bases lay outside the gene matches. The CDR3 sequence is 17 residues long. CDR1 and CDR2 from the germline V gene are MNHEY and SMNVEV (reference sequence). The CDR3 sequence: CASSSARTRGSFYEQYF. The CDR3 nucleotides are TGTGCCAGCAGTTCCGCCAGGACTAGAGGTTCCTTCTACGAGCAGTACTTC.

This clonotype was picked up a small number of times. The chain has TRBV18 and TRBJ1-1, with a tentative D call TRBD1 (5 bases). The ends were cut back, 1 base at V and 3 bases at J, with 6 bases in the middle. The CDR3 is 13 amino acids. Germline-derived CDR1 and CDR2 are KGHSH and LQKENI. DNA of the CDR3: TGTGCCAGCTCACCACAGGGGCACACTGAAGCTTTCTTT. Protein sequence: CASSPQGHTEAFF.

The chain has TRBV20-1 and TRBJ1-3, with 10 positions matching TRBD1. The V segment lost 0 bases and the J segment 8 bases; nucleotides outside the gene matches: 10. Germline loops: CDR1 DFQATT, CDR2 SNEGSKA (reference sequence). The CDR3 runs to 16 residues. The CDR3 region has the DNA TGCAGTGCTAGAGACGCCGCCGGGACAGGGGAGTACACCATATATTTT. Protein: CSARDAAGTGEYTIYF.

This clonotype was detected many times. J is TRBJ2-1 and V is TRBV6-2 or TRBV6-3; TRBD2 matches at 10 bases. CDR1 is MNHEY, CDR2 SVGEGT, per germline. The CDR3 totals 15 residues. After removal of 8 bases from V and 3 bases from J, the junction contained 7 bases not matched to a gene. The CDR3 DNA reads as TGTGCCAGCTCCCAAAGCGGGGGGGTCTACAATGAGCAGTTCTTC. Its translation: CASSQSGGVYNEQFF.

This clonotype was detected many times. V and J are TRBV4-3 and TRBJ1-5; D is ambiguous. Per the germline V gene, CDR1 is LGHNA and CDR2 is YSLEER. Trimming removed 3 bases at V and 9 bases at J, with 12 bases between. The length of the CDR3 is 13 residues. Here the CDR3 reads CASSQGHGRPQHF. CDR3 in DNA: TGCGCCAGCAGCCAGGGCCACGGGCGGCCCCAGCATTTT.

V is TRBV6-2 or TRBV6-3 and J is TRBJ1-5; D is possibly TRBD1 (6 bases). Germline CDR1 and CDR2: MNHEY and SVGEGT. The length of the CDR3 is 16 residues. V was shortened by 2 bases and J by 5 bases, with 16 bases between the two germline ends. The CDR3 protein is CASSYPTGISHQPQHF. CDR3 DNA: TGTGCCAGCAGTTACCCCACAGGGATTAGTCATCAGCCCCAGCATTTT.

The chain couples TRBV2 to TRBJ1-2; 7 positions match TRBD1. CDR1 is SNHLY, CDR2 FYNNEI, per germline. Germline trimming cut 1 base from V and 7 bases from J; bases unmatched to any gene: 3. The CDR3 is made up of 13 amino acids. Here the CDR3 reads CASSEERGPGYTF. The CDR3, as DNA: TGTGCCAGCAGTGAAGAAAGGGGGCCTGGCTACACCTTC. The whole variable domain, remainder taken from reference TRBV2 and TRBJ1-2, is EPEVTQTPSHQVTQMGQEVILRCVPISNHLYFYWYRQILGQKVEFLVSFYNNEISEKSEIFDDQFSVERPDGSNFTLKIRSTKLEDSAMYFCASSEERGPGYTFGSGTRLTVV.

This chain uses TRBV20-1 with TRBJ2-1; no clear D gene. The CDR3 runs 10 residues. Looked up from germline, CDR1 is DFQATT and CDR2 is SNEGSKA (reference sequence). V dropped 3 bases and J dropped 8 bases, with 5 bases sitting between them. The CDR3 is CSARAHEQFF. CDR3 nucleotides: TGCAGTGCTAGGGCCCATGAGCAGTTCTTC.

In this sample, this clonotype turned up many times. V is TRBV7-9 and J is TRBJ1-2; 8 bases agree with TRBD1. The germline V gene has CDR1 SEHNR and CDR2 FQNEAQ (reference sequence). The trim removed 4 bases at V and 5 bases at J, leaving 9 bases unmatched. CDR3 length equals 15 residues. The CDR3 spells CASSSSGGAGYGYTF. The CDR3 DNA is TGTGCCAGCAGCTCCTCAGGGGGCGCTGGGTATGGCTACACCTTC.

This clonotype was counted only a few times. The chain couples TRBV3-1 to TRBJ2-1; 9 nucleotides agree with TRBD2. CDR1 and CDR2 from the germline V gene are LGHDT and YNNKEL (reference sequence). This CDR3 has 17 amino acids. V was pared by 0 bases and J by 2 bases, with 5 bases of the junction left unmatched. The CDR3 protein is CASSQDRGTSTYNEQFF. The CDR3 DNA reads TGTGCCAGCAGCCAAGATCGCGGGACTAGCACCTACAATGAGCAGTTCTTC.

V gene TRBV4-1 combines with J gene TRBJ1-1; D not resolved. Germline V gives CDR1 MGHRA, CDR2 YSYEKL. V lost 5 bases and J lost 2, with 6 bases in between. This CDR3 is 12 amino acids long. The CDR3 spells CASSEGNTEAFF. CDR3 nucleotides: TGCGCCAGCAGCGAGGGTAACACTGAAGCTTTCTTT.

The chain carries TRBV2 and TRBJ2-7; possibly TRBD1 or TRBD2 for D (5 bases each). The V gene's germline CDR1 is SNHLY and CDR2 FYNNEI. The CDR3 runs to 15 residues. V was cut by 5 bases and J by 0 bases, with 14 bases left in between. CDR3 nucleotide sequence: TGTGCCAGCAGTCCCCCGAAGGGGAGCTCCTACGAGCAGTACTTC. This translates into CASSPPKGSSYEQYF.

The chain couples TRBV12-3 or TRBV12-4 to TRBJ2-6; D is ambiguous. The CDR3 loop spans 19 amino acids. The V end was cut by 3 bases, the J end by 1 base, with 19 bases between. In DNA form, the CDR3 reads TGTGCCAGCAGTTTCTCCACCTTTCAGGAAGTATCTGGGGCCAACGTCCTGACTTTC. Its protein product is CASSFSTFQEVSGANVLTF.

V is TRBV15 and J is TRBJ1-1, with no clear D. The CDR3 covers 15 residues. The germline gives CDR1 LNHNV, CDR2 YYDKDF (reference sequence). V was clipped by 6 bases and J by 4 bases, with 18 bases between them. CDR3 in amino acids: CATSPTVGRVTEAFF. Written as DNA, the CDR3 is TGTGCCACCAGTCCTACGGTGGGGAGAGTCACTGAAGCTTTCTTT. Full variable domain (missing parts from reference TRBV15 and TRBJ1-1): DAMVIQNPRYQVTQFGKPVTLSCSQTLNHNVMYWYQQKSSQAPKLLFHYYDKDFNNEADTPDNFQSRRPNTSFCFLDIRSPGLGDTAMYLCATSPTVGRVTEAFFGQGTRLTVV.

This clonotype was detected ten times or more. This chain uses TRBV18 with TRBJ2-1; the match to TRBD1 covers 9 bases. V shed 3 bases and J 2 bases; nucleotides not matched to a gene: 2. Looked up from germline, CDR1 is KGHSH and CDR2 is LQKENI. The CDR3 spans 15 residues. Written as DNA, the CDR3 is TGTGCCAGCTCACCGGACAGGGGACCCTACAATGAGCAGTTCTTC. Its translation: CASSPDRGPYNEQFF. Variable domain in full (rest from reference TRBV18 and TRBJ2-1): NAGVMQNPRHLVRRRGQEARLRCSPMKGHSHVYWYRQLPEEGLKFMVYLQKENIIDESGMPKERFSAEFPKEGPSILRIQQVVRGDSAAYFCASSPDRGPYNEQFFGPGTRLTVL.

The V and J genes are TRBV7-9 and TRBJ2-3; 8 nucleotides agree with TRBD1. V trimming: 3 bases; J trimming: 4 bases; junction bases outside the gene matches: 0. CDR3 length equals 13 residues. Germline-derived CDR1 and CDR2 are SEHNR and FQNEAQ (reference sequence). CDR3 nucleotides: TGTGCCAGCAGCTTGGACAGGGCAGATACGCAGTATTTT. It specifies CASSLDRADTQYF. The full variable domain, rest sourced from reference TRBV7-9 and TRBJ2-3, is DTGVSQNPRHKITKRGQNVTFRCDPISEHNRLYWYRQTLGQGPEFLTYFQNEAQLEKSRLLSDRFSAERPKGSFSTLEIQRTEQGDSAMYLCASSLDRADTQYFGPGTRLTVL.